This T cell receptor (beta chain) was captured by sequencing in a study of cytomegalovirus exposure and HLA in healthy donors. Overall study results and limits: A later analysis reportedly found that, within productive TCRs, an Asian-associated ancestry cluster had fewer N-insertions than the mean observed across the roughly 730 donors. The only immune exposure information that was available was CMV serostatus. There were several of the most significant clusters that appeared linked to common viral pathogens in a later analysis.

13 Jbeta primers and 60 Vbeta primers were used for the PCR. Here immunoSEQ multiplex PCR was the method, and the copy in TCRdb shows in-frame clones only, minus some. The repertoire has under 150,000 clones, 60% to 80% of them found once; the top ten carry 2% to 3%. CDR3 length equals 14 residues. V lost 3 bases to trimming and J lost 9 bases, with 17 bases between them. Germline CDR1 SNHLY, CDR2 FYNNEI. Details on this clone: Its antigen is still unknown.

The TCR originated in a woman aged 60-75 years in good health and CMV-seropositive. Sequencing used PBMCs. The rearrangement joins TRBV2 to TRBJ2-5; no reliable D call. The CDR3 DNA is TGTGCCAGCAGTGAGGGCCGAAGGCAAGTGGCCCAGTACTTC. This gives the protein CASSEGRRQVAQYF.